Below are 27 T cell receptor beta chains sequenced from a single sample in a study of shared clonotypes between healthy human individuals. The protocol was immunoSEQ multiplex PCR, while the TCRdb copy is restricted to in-frame clones and leaves out a portion. The sample lists approximately 2,300,000 clones, about 90% seen once, with roughly 0.34% in the top ten. Sequenced input: naive CD4+ T cells from PBMCs. Subset: CD45RA+ positively selected. The receptors shown here come from a man between 18 and 29 years old in good health. Some clones in this sample may be carry-over from other donors' samples.

This clone was recorded once. This chain connects TRBV2 to TRBJ1-6; 11 nucleotides align to TRBD1. Germline trimming cut 5 bases from V and 9 bases from J; bases unmatched to any gene: 6. This CDR3 has 15 residues. Germline assignment: CDR1 SNHLY and CDR2 FYNNEI. CDR3 sequence reads: CASSRQGQGASPLHF. Written as DNA, the CDR3 is TGTGCCAGCAGTCGACAAGGACAGGGGGCTTCACCCCTCCACTTT.

This sequence joins TRBV5-4 and TRBJ2-5; TRBD1 is a possible D gene (6 bases). V was trimmed by 4 bases and J by 4 bases, leaving 14 bases between them. CDR1 is SGHNT, CDR2 YYREEE, per germline (reference sequence). This CDR3 has 14 amino acids. CDR3: CASSPRLGAETQYF. The CDR3 coding sequence is TGTGCCAGCAGCCCCCGTCTGGGGGCAGAGACCCAGTACTTC. The full variable domain, in which reference TRBV5-4 and TRBJ2-5 provide the parts outside the CDR3, is ETGVTQSPTHLIKTRGQQVTLRCSSQSGHNTVSWYQQALGQGPQFIFQYYREEENGRGNFPPRFSGLQFPNYSSELNVNALELDDSALYLCASSPRLGAETQYFGPGTRLLVL.

Comments on this clone: Other DNA sequences in the sample encode the same CDR3. The gene calls are TRBV5-1 and TRBJ2-7, with TRBD1 as a possible D gene (6 bases). There are 13 residues in the CDR3. Germline lookup yields CDR1 SGHRS and CDR2 YFSETQ. Trimming left V 0 bases short and J 6 bases short, with 10 bases between. In DNA, the CDR3 is TGCGCCAGCAGCTTGGAGGGCAGGGGCGAGCAGTACTTC. Encoded protein: CASSLEGRGEQYF.

This sequence joins TRBV9 and TRBJ2-3; the D gene is possibly TRBD2 (5 bases). Per the germline V gene, CDR1 is SGDLS and CDR2 is YYNGEE. V gave up 2 bases and J gave up 1 base, with 11 bases separating them. The length of the CDR3 is 15 residues. This CDR3 is CASSVLPGGTDTQYF. The CDR3 coding sequence is TGTGCCAGCAGCGTCCTCCCCGGGGGCACAGATACGCAGTATTTT.

In its sample, this clone was seen once. This chain joins TRBV5-1 and TRBJ2-7; TRBD2 is a possible D gene (6 bases). V shed 3 bases and J shed 7 bases, with 11 bases lying between them. Germline-derived CDR1 and CDR2 are SGHRS and YFSETQ. CDR3 size: 12 residues. DNA of the CDR3: TGCGCCAGCAGCTCCCCCGCGGGGGAGCAGTACTTC. Translated: CASSSPAGEQYF.

The chain has TRBV7-9 and TRBJ1-1; no clear D. Germline CDR1 and CDR2: SEHNR and FQNEAQ (reference sequence). The CDR3 loop spans 13 amino acids. V was trimmed by 6 bases and J by 6 bases, leaving 14 bases between them. The CDR3 region is CASSFTKYAEAFF. For the CDR3, the DNA is TGTGCCAGCAGTTTTACTAAGTACGCTGAAGCTTTCTTT.

The chain has TRBV7-2 and TRBJ2-5; unclear D gene. V was shortened by 5 bases and J by 2 bases, with 18 bases between the two germline ends. The CDR3 runs to 16 residues. Per germline, CDR1 SGHTA and CDR2 FQGNSA. CDR3 sequence reads: CASSPGRGRPQETQYF. CDR3 DNA: TGTGCCAGCAGCCCCGGACGCGGACGCCCTCAAGAGACCCAGTACTTC.

This clone was observed a handful of times. V usage is TRBV5-1 and J usage is TRBJ1-1, with D hard to call. Germline CDR1 is SGHRS and CDR2 is YFSETQ. V was clipped by 0 bases and J by 0 bases, with 6 bases between them. This CDR3 spans 14 amino acids. DNA of the CDR3: TGCGCCAGCAGCTTGGAGTACATGAACACTGAAGCTTTCTTT. Translation: CASSLEYMNTEAFF.

This clone has only one observation. The chain has TRBV13 and TRBJ2-1, with 7 bases lining up with TRBD1. The trim removed 2 bases at V and 5 bases at J, leaving 6 bases unmatched. Germline V CDR1 and CDR2: PRHDT, FYEKMQ (reference sequence). This CDR3 spans 15 amino acids. For the CDR3, the DNA is TGTGCCAGCAGCTTACCGGGACAGAAGAACAATGAGCAGTTCTTC. Its protein is CASSLPGQKNNEQFF.

The V and J genes are TRBV9 and TRBJ1-4, with 10 bases matching TRBD1. In germline, CDR1 is SGDLS, CDR2 YYNGEE. The J segment lost 10 bases and the V segment lost 3 bases, leaving 3 bases of the junction unmatched. The CDR3 contains 13 residues. In nucleotides, the CDR3 is TGTGCCAGCAGCGCGACAGGGGGCGGAAAACTGTTTTTT. Translated, it gives CASSATGGGKLFF.

The chain couples TRBV4-3 to TRBJ2-1, with 12 bases that match TRBD2. The CDR3 length is 15 residues. Germline V gives CDR1 LGHNA, CDR2 YSLEER. Losses at the gene ends were 0 bases for V and 12 bases for J; bases not matched to a gene: 6. CDR3 sequence: CASSQDDKLAGGQFF. The CDR3 nucleotides are TGCGCCAGCAGCCAAGACGATAAACTAGCGGGAGGGCAGTTCTTC.

The chain uses TRBV10-1 and TRBJ1-3, with D unresolved. V was cut by 2 bases and J by 0 bases, with 5 bases left in between. The germline V gene encodes CDR1 WNHNN and CDR2 SYGVQD (reference sequence). There are 14 residues in the CDR3. The CDR3 sequence is CASSETASGNTIYF. CDR3 in DNA: TGCGCCAGCAGTGAGACGGCCTCTGGAAACACCATATATTTT.

The DNA of the CDR3 is TGTGCCAGTAGTGTCAACCGGGCCTTTGGCCCTCTCTATGGCTACACCTTC. It codes for CASSVNRAFGPLYGYTF. V and J are TRBV19 and TRBJ1-2; no definite D call. From germline, CDR1 is LNHDA and CDR2 SQIVND (reference sequence). Trimming took 5 bases from V and 4 from J, leaving 23 bases between them. The CDR3 runs to 17 residues.

The chain carries TRBV21-1 and TRBJ2-2; no check of the table's D call, TRBD2, against the DNA was made. TRBV21-1 is labeled a pseudogene. The CDR3 contains 15 residues. Written as DNA, the CDR3 is TGTGCCAGCAGCGGCCGGGTGGTGGCCACCGGGGAGCTGTTTTTT. This codes for CASSGRVVATGELFF.

This clone was detected once. The V call is TRBV9, the J call TRBJ2-3; TRBD2 matches 14 bases. Germline CDR1 and CDR2: SGDLS and YYNGEE. With 2 bases clipped from V and 5 bases from J, the junction kept 4 bases outside the gene matches. The CDR3 length is 16 residues. CDR3 protein: CASSVTSGRAEDTQYF. CDR3 sequence (DNA): TGTGCCAGCAGCGTGACTAGCGGGAGGGCCGAAGATACGCAGTATTTT.

The chain is built from TRBV11-2 and TRBJ2-7, with TRBD2 as a possible D gene (6 bases). CDR1 is SGHAT and CDR2 is FQNNGV in the germline V gene. Trimming removed 10 bases at V and 6 bases at J, with 13 bases between. The CDR3 totals 11 residues. CDR3 coding DNA: TGTGCCAACGGGGGACTGGGCGAGCAGTACTTC. Translation: CANGGLGEQYF. The full variable domain, its missing parts supplied by reference TRBV11-2 and TRBJ2-7, is EAGVAQSPRYKIIEKRQSVAFWCNPISGHATLYWYQQILGQGPKLLIQFQNNGVVDDSQLPKDRFSAERLKGVDSTLKIQPAKLEDSAVYLCANGGLGEQYFGPGTRLTVT.

The rearrangement joins TRBV28 to TRBJ1-2; 11 nucleotides line up with TRBD1. V lost 4 bases and J lost 7; bases outside the gene matches: 11. The CDR3 is 16 residues long. Germline CDR1 reads MDHEN; CDR2 reads SYDVKM. The CDR3 loop is CASSSPADRGRGGYTF. CDR3 bases: TGTGCCAGCAGTTCACCTGCGGACAGGGGGCGCGGTGGCTACACCTTC.

V and J are TRBV5-1 and TRBJ2-2; no firm D call. Germline assignment: CDR1 SGHRS and CDR2 YFSETQ. CDR3 length: 15 residues. V lost 4 bases, J lost 7 bases, and 17 bases lay in between. CDR3 amino acids: CASSGGTAWDGELFF. The CDR3 coding sequence is TGCGCCAGCAGCGGCGGAACGGCGTGGGACGGGGAGCTGTTTTTT.

The V call is TRBV9, the J call TRBJ2-4, with D possibly matching TRBD2 (6 bases). Trimming cost V 4 bases and J 0 bases, with 11 bases left between them. The germline CDR1 and CDR2 sequences are SGDLS and YYNGEE. This CDR3 has 15 residues. DNA of the CDR3: TGTGCCAGCAGCCCCACGGGACTAGCCAAAAACATTCAGTACTTC. Translating gives CASSPTGLAKNIQYF. The entire variable domain, with the rest obtained from reference TRBV9 and TRBJ2-4, is as follows: DSGVTQTPKHLITATGQRVTLRCSPRSGDLSVYWYQQSLDQGLQFLIQYYNGEERAKGNILERFSAQQFPDLHSELNLSSLELGDSALYFCASSPTGLAKNIQYFGAGTRLSVL.

The gene calls are TRBV28 and TRBJ1-5; TRBD1 is a possible D gene (6 bases). V shed 7 bases and J shed 9 bases, with 19 bases lying between them. The CDR3 has 14 amino acids. The germline CDR1 and CDR2 sequences are MDHEN and SYDVKM. This CDR3 is CASTRDVRGGPQHF. The DNA for the CDR3 is TGTGCCAGCACCAGGGATGTGAGGGGGGGGCCCCAGCATTTT.

The chain employs TRBV29-1 and TRBJ1-2; TRBD1 might be the D (6 bases). CDR1 is SQVTM, CDR2 ANQGSEA, per germline. The CDR3 sequence is 13 residues long. Between the trimmed V and J ends, which lost 5 bases and 8 bases, there was a span of 18 bases. The chain's CDR3 is CSVWDTLRGGYTF. The CDR3, as DNA: TGCAGCGTTTGGGACACCCTAAGAGGGGGCTACACCTTC.

The chain links TRBV19 to TRBJ1-4, with unresolved D. The CDR3 is 16 residues long. CDR1 is LNHDA, CDR2 SQIVND, per germline (reference sequence). V was cut by 4 bases and J by 0 bases, with 12 bases left in between. The CDR3 DNA reads as TGTGCCAGTAGTACTATCCGAGTTGCAACTAATGAAAAACTGTTTTTT. Translation: CASSTIRVATNEKLFF.

Remarks on this clone: The same CDR3 is also encoded by other DNA sequences in this sample. The chain couples TRBV7-2 to TRBJ2-1; 7 nucleotides match TRBD2. Germline CDR1 reads SGHTA; CDR2 reads FQGNSA. This CDR3 contains 16 residues. V was clipped by 5 bases and J by 0 bases; unmatched bases: 7. CDR3 sequence (DNA): TGTGCCAGCAGCCCAACTAGCGCCAGCTCCTACAATGAGCAGTTCTTC. Translating it yields CASSPTSASSYNEQFF. Together with reference TRBV7-2 and TRBJ2-1, the CDR3 gives the full variable domain: GAGVSQSPSNKVTEKGKDVELRCDPISGHTALYWYRQSLGQGLEFLIYFQGNSAPDKSGLPSDRFSAERTGGSVSTLTIQRTQQEDSAVYLCASSPTSASSYNEQFFGPGTRLTVL.

Worth noting for this clone: Distinct nucleotide sequences in the sample also encode this CDR3. The rearrangement joins TRBV5-1 to TRBJ2-2; TRBD1 matches 7 bases. Germline CDR1 reads SGHRS; CDR2 reads YFSETQ. The V and J ends lost 4 bases and 2 bases, in that order; junction bases with no gene match: 5. CDR3 length equals 15 residues. This CDR3 reads CASSLRQGNTGELFF. The DNA for the CDR3 is TGCGCCAGCAGCCTCCGACAGGGCAACACCGGGGAGCTGTTTTTT.

The chain carries TRBV19 and TRBJ1-2; D call uncertain. Trimming stripped 6 bases from V and 0 bases from J, with 8 bases between. Germline V lookup: CDR1 LNHDA, CDR2 SQIVND (reference sequence). CDR3 length: 13 amino acids. In nucleotides, the CDR3 is TGTGCCAGTAGGGTCGGAGCTAACTATGGCTACACCTTC. Its translation is CASRVGANYGYTF.

This clone was counted once. V gene TRBV4-2 combines with J gene TRBJ2-1, with a tentative D call TRBD1 (5 bases). The V end was cut by 0 bases, the J end by 1 base, with 13 bases between. Germline V lookup: CDR1 LGHNA, CDR2 YNFKEQ. CDR3 size: 17 residues. The CDR3 reads CASSQDWGRASYNEQFF. The CDR3 bases are TGTGCCAGCAGCCAAGATTGGGGCAGGGCGTCCTACAATGAGCAGTTCTTC.

The chain couples TRBV7-2 to TRBJ2-1; 7 bases line up with TRBD1. The CDR3 contains 14 residues. The junction had 5 bases not matched to a gene; V was cut back by 5 bases and J by 4 bases. Germline CDR1 SGHTA, CDR2 FQGNSA. CDR3 loop: CASSRTGWYNEQFF. In nucleotides, the CDR3 is TGTGCCAGCAGCCGGACAGGCTGGTACAATGAGCAGTTCTTC.